This T cell receptor beta chain was identified during a study of T cell responses to AZD1222 COVID-19 vaccine. Overall study findings and caveats: Nearly half of the spike-specific TCRs reportedly recognize variant regions that carry no mutations.

Trimming removed 2 bases from V and 2 bases from J; junction bases left unmatched: 6. This CDR3 comprises 15 residues. Germline assignment: CDR1 SGHTA and CDR2 FQGNSA. TCRdb's table, derived via immunoSEQ multiplex PCR, lists solely in-frame clones and lacks some. The sample yields some 250,000 clones, around 93% seen once. Comment on this clone: The antigen remains undetermined.

Pooling of second doses given at about 4 or about 12 weeks was done. The sequence derives from an adult who received the AZD1222 COVID-19 vaccine. The chain is built from TRBV7-2 and TRBJ2-7, with 7 bases fitting TRBD2. Material: peripheral blood, obtained 28 days after the second AZD1222 dose. CDR3 in amino acids: CASSLREGRAYEQYF. In nucleotides, the CDR3 is TGTGCCAGCAGCTTAAGGGAGGGAAGAGCCTACGAGCAGTACTTC. The full variable domain, its missing parts supplied by reference TRBV7-2 and TRBJ2-7, is GAGVSQSPSNKVTEKGKDVELRCDPISGHTALYWYRQSLGQGLEFLIYFQGNSAPDKSGLPSDRFSAERTGGSVSTLTIQRTQQEDSAVYLCASSLREGRAYEQYFGPGTRLTVT.